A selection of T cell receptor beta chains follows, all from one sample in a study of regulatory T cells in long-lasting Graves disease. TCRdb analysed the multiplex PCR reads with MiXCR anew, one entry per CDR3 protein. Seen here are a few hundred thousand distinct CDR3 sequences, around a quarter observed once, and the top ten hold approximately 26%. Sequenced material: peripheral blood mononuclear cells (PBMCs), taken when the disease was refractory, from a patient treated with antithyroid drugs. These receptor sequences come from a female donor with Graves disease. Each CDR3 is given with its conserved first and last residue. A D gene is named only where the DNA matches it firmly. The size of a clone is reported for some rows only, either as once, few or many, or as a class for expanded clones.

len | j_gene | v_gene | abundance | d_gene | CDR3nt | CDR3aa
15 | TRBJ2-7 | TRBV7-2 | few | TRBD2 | TGTGCCAGCAGCTTAATAGCGGGCAACTCCTACGAGCAGTACTTC | CASSLIAGNSYEQYF
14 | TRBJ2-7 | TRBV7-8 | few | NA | TGTGCCAGCAGCTCCCGGACAACCTCGGGAGAGCAGTACTTC | CASSSRTTSGEQYF
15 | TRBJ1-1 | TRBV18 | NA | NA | TGTGCCAGCTCACCAACCAGGGCCCCGAACACTGAAGCTTTCTTT | CASSPTRAPNTEAFF
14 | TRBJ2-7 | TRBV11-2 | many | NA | TGTGCCAGCAGATCAGGGACATTCGACCACGAGCAGTACTTC | CASRSGTFDHEQYF
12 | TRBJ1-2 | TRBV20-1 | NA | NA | TGCAGTGTCCGCCCGTCGGGCTATGGCTACACCTTC | CSVRPSGYGYTF
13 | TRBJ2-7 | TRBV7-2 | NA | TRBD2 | TGTGCCAGCAGCCGGGGACTATCCTACGAGCAGTACTTC | CASSRGLSYEQYF
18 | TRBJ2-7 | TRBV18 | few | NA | TGTGCCAGCTCACAAGATAATCGATGGGACCTACTTATATACGAGCAGTACTTC | CASSQDNRWDLLIYEQYF
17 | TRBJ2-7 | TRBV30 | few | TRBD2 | TGTGCCTGGAGTGTACTCAGGACTAGCGGGAAAGCGTACGAGCAGTACTTC | CAWSVLRTSGKAYEQYF
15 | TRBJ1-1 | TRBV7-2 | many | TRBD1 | TGTGCCAGCAGCCCAAGGACAGGGCTGAACACTGAAGCTTTCTTT | CASSPRTGLNTEAFF
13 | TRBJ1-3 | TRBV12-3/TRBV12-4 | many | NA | TGTGCCAGCAGCCCCGGGACAGGAAACACCATATATTTT | CASSPGTGNTIYF
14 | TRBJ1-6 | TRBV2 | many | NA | TGTGCCAGCAGGGAGAGGACGCGGGGTTCACCCCTCCACTTT | CASRERTRGSPLHF
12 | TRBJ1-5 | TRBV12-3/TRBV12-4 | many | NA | TGTGCCAGCAGTAGCGGGACTTCTCCCCAGCATTTT | CASSSGTSPQHF
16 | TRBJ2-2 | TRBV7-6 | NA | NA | TGTGCCAGCAGCTTAGCGGGCGGGGTGAACACCGGGGAGCTGTTTTTT | CASSLAGGVNTGELFF
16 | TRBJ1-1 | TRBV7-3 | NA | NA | TGTGCCAGCAGCTTAGTGGGGGGCTTGGGAGGCACTGAAGCTTTCTTT | CASSLVGGLGGTEAFF
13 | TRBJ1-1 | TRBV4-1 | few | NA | TGCGCCAGCAGCCAACCCGCAGGGAGGGAAGCTTTCTTT | CASSQPAGREAFF
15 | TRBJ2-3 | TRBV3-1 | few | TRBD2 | TGTGCCAGCAGCCATGGGCTAGCGGGCACAAATACGCAGTATTTT | CASSHGLAGTNTQYF
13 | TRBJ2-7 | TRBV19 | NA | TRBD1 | TGTGCCAGTAGACGGACAGGGGACGCCGAGCAGTACTTC | CASRRTGDAEQYF
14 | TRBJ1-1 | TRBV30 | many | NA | TGTGCCTGGAGTGACAGGGTGAAGGGCACTGAAGCTTTCTTT | CAWSDRVKGTEAFF
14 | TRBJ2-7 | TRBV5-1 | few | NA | TGCGCCAGCAGCAACTGGGCGGGGAACTACGAGCAGTACTTC | CASSNWAGNYEQYF
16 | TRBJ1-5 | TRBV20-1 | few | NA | TGCAGTGCTAGACAGTCGGGAGCAGGGATCAATCAGCCCCAGCATTTT | CSARQSGAGINQPQHF
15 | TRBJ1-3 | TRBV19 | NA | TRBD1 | TGTGCCAGTAGTAGAGCGGACAGGGCGCTGGACACCATATATTTT | CASSRADRALDTIYF
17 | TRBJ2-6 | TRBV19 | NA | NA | TGTGCCAGTAGTATAGGAACAGGCCGCTCTGGGGCCAACGTCCTGACTTTC | CASSIGTGRSGANVLTF
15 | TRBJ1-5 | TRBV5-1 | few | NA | TGCGCCAGCAGCGTAGGATCAGGTAGGAATCAGCCCCAGCATTTT | CASSVGSGRNQPQHF
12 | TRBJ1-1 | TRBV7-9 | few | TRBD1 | TGTGCCAGCAACACAGGGGGCCCTGAAGCTTTCTTT | CASNTGGPEAFF
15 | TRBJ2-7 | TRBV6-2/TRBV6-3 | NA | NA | TGTGCCAGCAGTCCGCGGCGGGACCGGATTTACGAGCAGTACTTC | CASSPRRDRIYEQYF
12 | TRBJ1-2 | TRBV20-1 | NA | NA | TGCAGTGCTAGTTCAGAAAACTATGGCTACACCTTC | CSASSENYGYTF
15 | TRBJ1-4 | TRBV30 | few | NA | TGTACCTGGAAAATCGGTTCAGGGCCTTGGGAAAAACTGTTTTTT | CTWKIGSGPWEKLFF
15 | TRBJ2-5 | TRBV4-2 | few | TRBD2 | TGTGCCAGCAGCCAAGGTCCGGGACTAGAAGAGACCCAGTACTTC | CASSQGPGLEETQYF
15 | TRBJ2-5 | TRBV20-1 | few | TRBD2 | TGCAGTGCTGGAGGGGGACTAGCGGTTCAAGAGACCCAGTACTTC | CSAGGGLAVQETQYF
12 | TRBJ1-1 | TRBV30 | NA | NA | TGTGCCTGGAAGGCGGAGAACACTGAAGCTTTCTTT | CAWKAENTEAFF
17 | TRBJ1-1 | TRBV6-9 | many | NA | TGTGCCAGCAGTTATGAATCCCTGGGACACAAGAACACTGAAGCTTTCTTT | CASSYESLGHKNTEAFF
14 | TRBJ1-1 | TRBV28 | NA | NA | TGTGCCACCAGTGATGGGGCCTCGGGGACTGAAGCTTTCTTT | CATSDGASGTEAFF
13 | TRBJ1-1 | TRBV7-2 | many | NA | TGTGCCAGCAGCCAACAGCTTTCGACTGAAGCTTTCTTT | CASSQQLSTEAFF
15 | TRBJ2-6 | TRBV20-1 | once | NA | TGCAGTGCTAGCAGGGCCGGCTCTGGGGCCAACGTCCTGACTTTC | CSASRAGSGANVLTF
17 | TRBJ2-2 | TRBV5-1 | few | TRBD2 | TGTGCCAGCAGTTTGCCGGGACTAGCGGCGAACACCGGGGAGCTGTTTTTT | CASSLPGLAANTGELFF
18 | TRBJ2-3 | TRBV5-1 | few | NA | TGCGCCAGCAGCTTGCCAGAAGCTGCGGAAATATACACAGATACGCAGTATTTT | CASSLPEAAEIYTDTQYF
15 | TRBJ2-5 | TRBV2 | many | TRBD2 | TGTGCCAGCATCGGTAGCGGGAGGTTCCAAGAGACCCAGTACTTC | CASIGSGRFQETQYF
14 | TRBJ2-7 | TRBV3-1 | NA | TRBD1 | TGTGCCAGCAGCCAAGCAGGGGGAGTCCACGAGCAGTACTTC | CASSQAGGVHEQYF
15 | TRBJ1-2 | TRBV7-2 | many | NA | TGTGCCAGCACCCCTGGGGCAGTCTCTAACTATGGCTACACCTTC | CASTPGAVSNYGYTF
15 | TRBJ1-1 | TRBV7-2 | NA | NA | TGTGCCAGCAGCTTAGCTGGGGTCCAGGACACTGAAGCTTTCTTT | CASSLAGVQDTEAFF
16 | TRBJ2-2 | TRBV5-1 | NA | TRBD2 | TGCGCCAGCAGCACCGGACTAGCGGGAGGCACCGGGGAGCTGTTTTTT | CASSTGLAGGTGELFF
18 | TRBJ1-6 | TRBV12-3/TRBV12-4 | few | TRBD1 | TGTGCCAGCAGCCAAGGACCCAACAGGGGCCGGTGGGATTCACCCCTCCACTTT | CASSQGPNRGRWDSPLHF
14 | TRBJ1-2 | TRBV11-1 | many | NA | TGTGCCAGCAGCGCCTACCAGGGGAGTGGTGGCTACACCTTC | CASSAYQGSGGYTF
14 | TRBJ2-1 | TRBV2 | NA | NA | TGTGCCAGCACCCCATTGGGCTCCTACAATGAGCAGTTCTTC | CASTPLGSYNEQFF
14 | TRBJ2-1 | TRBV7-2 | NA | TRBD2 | TGTGCCAGTAGTATAAAGGCGGGAGTGGTTGAGCAGTTCTTC | CASSIKAGVVEQFF
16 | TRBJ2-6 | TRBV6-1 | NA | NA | TGTGCCAGCAGGATGACAGATAGCTCTGGGGCCAACGTCCTGACTTTC | CASRMTDSSGANVLTF
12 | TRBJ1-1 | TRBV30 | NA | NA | TGTGCCTGGGGTGGAATTAACACTGAAGCTTTCTTT | CAWGGINTEAFF